The 8 T cell receptor beta chains below come from one sample, sequenced in a study of identical twins (dated by TCRdb to 2016 to 2018). The method behind the library was 5' RACE. TCRdb shows the sequencer as Illumina HiSeq 2000. TCRdb itself trimmed the public reads at Q25 with fastp, ran MiXCR and retained productive beta chains. Identical CDR3 protein sequences are pooled into one entry, listed with their most common genes and DNA. The sample includes roughly 490,000 distinct CDR3 sequences, with 13% to 15% observed a single time. The ten largest make up about 0.94% of the sample. These sequences were also reported in another study, on yellow fever vaccine responses in identical twins.

The sample was CD4+ T cells sorted from blood. All receptors derive from a woman under 30 in good health.

This clonotype was seen only a few times. CDR3 protein: CASSPSGLRQFF. Written as DNA, the CDR3 is TGCGCCAGCAGCCCTAGCGGTTTGCGGCAGTTCTTC. The chain has TRBV5-1 and TRBJ2-1, with 7 bases identical to TRBD2. V was pared by 4 bases and J by 12 bases, with 7 bases of the junction left unmatched. The CDR3 spans 12 residues. Germline loops: CDR1 SGHRS, CDR2 YFSETQ.

This clonotype was counted many times. The chain joins TRBV20-1 to TRBJ2-5, with D uncertain. Germline CDR1 is DFQATT and CDR2 is SNEGSKA (reference sequence). The V and J ends lost 0 bases and 4 bases respectively, with 12 bases between them. The CDR3 sequence is 14 residues long. CDR3 sequence (DNA): TGCAGTGCTAGAGATCCGAGCGATCCAGAGACCCAGTACTTC. Its protein product is CSARDPSDPETQYF.

The J gene is TRBJ2-5, the V gene TRBV6-6; D gene unclear. Trimming pared 0 bases from V and 6 bases from J, leaving 5 bases between. The CDR3 is made up of 12 amino acids. The V gene's germline CDR1 is MNHNY and CDR2 SVGAGI (reference sequence). Here the CDR3 reads CASSYSIQTQYF. The CDR3 DNA follows: TGTGCCAGCAGTTACTCAATCCAGACCCAGTACTTC.

As concerns this clonotype: An end of the junction does not agree with germline; a read error may underlie this. Here the CDR3 DNA reads TGTGCTAGCAGCTTAGGGGGAGAAGGGGAGAGCTCCTACAATGAGCAGTTCTTC. Residues: CASSLGGEGESSYNEQFF. The V call is TRBV7-7, the J call TRBJ2-1; weak D call: TRBD1 (6 bases). CDR1 is SSHAT, CDR2 FNYEAQ, per germline (reference sequence). The CDR3 totals 18 residues.

This chain connects TRBV11-2 to TRBJ2-3; D gene ambiguous. Germline V gene lookup returns CDR1 SGHAT and CDR2 FQNNGV. Trimming stripped 1 base from V and 10 bases from J, with 9 bases between. The CDR3 contains 12 residues. CDR3 protein: CASSLVGPAQYF. CDR3 coding DNA: TGTGCCAGCAGCTTAGTCGGTCCGGCGCAGTATTTT.

This clonotype showed up many times. The rearrangement uses TRBV5-1 and TRBJ2-7; TRBD2 matches 8 bases. CDR3 length: 14 amino acids. The V segment lost 4 bases and the J segment 2 bases; nucleotides outside the gene matches: 5. Germline V CDR1 and CDR2: SGHRS, YFSETQ. The CDR3 sequence: CASSDSGIAYEQYF. CDR3 coding DNA: TGCGCCAGCAGCGATAGCGGGATCGCCTACGAGCAGTACTTC.

This clonotype was seen a handful of times. The chain recombines TRBV29-1 with TRBJ2-2, with a tentative D call TRBD1 (5 bases). Germline V gives CDR1 SQVTM, CDR2 ANQGSEA. The CDR3 is made up of 14 amino acids. The V gene lost 6 bases and the J gene lost 4 bases, with 15 bases spanning the gap. Written as DNA, the CDR3 is TGCAGCGTCCAGGGAATCGCTTCCACCGGGGAGCTGTTTTTT. This codes for CSVQGIASTGELFF.

This clonotype was recorded at least ten times. The chain links TRBV12-3 or TRBV12-4 to TRBJ2-7; D unresolved. This CDR3 contains 14 residues. Between the trimmed V and J ends, which lost 7 bases and 3 bases, there was a span of 16 bases. CDR3 sequence: CASNPDGVFYEQYF. CDR3 nucleotides: TGTGCCAGCAACCCGGATGGGGTTTTCTACGAGCAGTACTTC.